The clone carrying this T cell receptor (beta chain) was observed a single time. Germline loops: CDR1 MNHEY, CDR2 SVGAGI. This CDR3 region has 15 residues. The V segment lost 6 bases and the J segment 5 bases; nucleotides outside the gene matches: 12. This entry belongs to a study of blood T cell repertoires in COVID-19. About the study: Collection of acute and convalescent COVID-19 samples took place in the United States, Italy and Spain. Sources were T cells, B-cell-depleted T cells, or PBMCs; the material itself was cDNA or gDNA.

Source study methods: Reference gene primer amplification in the assay estimated nucleated cell counts. Sequencing used immunoSEQ multiplex PCR; TCRdb keeps in-frame clones, though not all of them. The DNA gave D and trimming, while V, J and clone size come from that table. The sample holds 370,000 or so clones; roughly 86% are singletons and the top ten take roughly 1.1%. Sequenced material: peripheral blood. This TCR was recovered from a human donor with acute or convalescent COVID-19. The donor label of this sample is uncertain. The genes are TRBV6-5 and TRBJ1-1; 7 nucleotides align to TRBD1. The DNA of the CDR3 is TGTGCCAGCAGGCCCCCGACAGGGTTTGGGACTGAAGCTTTCTTT. Residues: CASRPPTGFGTEAFF.